This T cell receptor beta chain is drawn from a study of post-analysis software for immune sequencing data. Overall study results and limits: TRBV segments more frequent in patients than in controls numbered about 5 and included TRBV5-6, TRBV5-1 and TRBV20-1.

This CDR3 has 15 amino acids. CDR1 and CDR2 from the germline V gene are MNHNS and SASEGT. Every TCR beta cDNA library bore unique molecular identifiers. Via MiXCR, TCRdb re-called the PCR reads, giving one row per CDR3 protein. Among over 300,000 distinct CDR3 sequences listed, less than 35% were seen once. Details on this clonotype: Its matching antigen is unknown. The junction departs from the called germline gene at one end, perhaps through a read error.

This receptor was taken from a girl aged 10 to 17 with multiple sclerosis. The chain links TRBV6-1 to TRBJ2-3, with D possibly being TRBD1 or TRBD2 (5 bases each). Material: blood. The CDR3 DNA sequence: TGTGCCAGCGGCCTGGGGGTGAGGGGCACAGATGCGCAGTATTTT. Translating gives CASGLGVRGTDAQYF.